This T cell receptor (beta chain) was profiled in a study of T cells in Graves' hyperthyroidism and ophthalmopathy. Study-level points and caveats: In blood, most of the thyroid clonotypes expanded above 0.001 were also present.

Amplified TCR beta CDR3 regions derived from RNA transcripts. Carried out on the TCR CDR3, a first-round RT-PCR used the HTBI primer set. MiXCR was run by TCRdb on the multiplex PCR reads, yielding one entry per CDR3 protein. Here the sample spans hundreds of thousands of distinct CDR3 sequences, roughly 15% being singletons. Trimming stripped 8 bases from V and 5 bases from J, with 9 bases between. CDR3 length: 11 residues. The germline gives CDR1 ENHRY, CDR2 SYGVKD. Lactation, pregnancy, other autoimmune disease or uncontrolled infection led to exclusion of patients. Thyroid ultrasound, orbital computed tomography, clinical symptoms, and serum thyroxine and TRAb underpinned diagnoses. More than 8.5 ml of fresh peripheral blood supplied the PBMCs. As for this clonotype: The antigen is not known.

The J gene is TRBJ1-2, the V gene TRBV10-3; D is uncertain. Sequencing input: blood. The TCR comes from a young man with Graves' ophthalmopathy. CDR3: CAIGPMYGYTF. Written as DNA, the CDR3 is TGTGCCATCGGGCCTATGTATGGCTACACCTTC.